Below, one T cell receptor beta chain is given with its context. Its antigen is not identified. Germline lookup yields CDR1 MNHNY and CDR2 SVGAGI (reference sequence). This CDR3 region has 13 residues. V lost 5 bases and J lost 6; bases outside the gene matches: 4. The data were obtained in a study of cytomegalovirus exposure and HLA in healthy donors. The study, taken as a whole, reports: Later on, an analysis tied around 17,000 TCR beta sequences to HLA alleles at 0.05 false discovery rate.

Amplification used 60 Vbeta primers and 13 Jbeta primers. TCRdb's copy holds only in-frame clones and misses some; the assay was immunoSEQ multiplex PCR. Of over 100,000 clones listed, about 80% are singletons. This TCR came from a man younger than 40 in good health and CMV-seronegative. The chain employs TRBV6-6 and TRBJ1-5; 7 nucleotides match TRBD1. The sequenced sample consisted of PBMCs. Here the CDR3 DNA reads TGTGCCAGCAGTACAGGGGTTATTCAGCCCCAGCATTTT. It codes for CASSTGVIQPQHF.